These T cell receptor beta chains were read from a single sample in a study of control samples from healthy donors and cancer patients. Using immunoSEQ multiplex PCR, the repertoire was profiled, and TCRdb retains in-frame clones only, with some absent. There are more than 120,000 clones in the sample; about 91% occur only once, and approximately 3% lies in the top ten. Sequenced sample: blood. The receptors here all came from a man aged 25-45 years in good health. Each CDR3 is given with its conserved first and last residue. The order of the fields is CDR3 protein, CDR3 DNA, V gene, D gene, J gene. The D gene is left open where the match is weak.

CASRNKRRDTGELFF TGTGCCAGCAGGAACAAGCGGAGGGACACCGGGGAGCTGTTTTTT TRBV14 NA TRBJ2-2
CASSLRTGTGEQYF TGTGCCAGCAGTCTCAGGACAGGGACGGGGGAGCAGTACTTC TRBV6-6 TRBD1 TRBJ2-7
CASIRLAALRGANVLTF TGTGCCAGCATTAGACTAGCTGCGTTGAGAGGGGCCAACGTCCTGACTTTC TRBV4-2 TRBD2 TRBJ2-6
CASSLRGLAYEQYF TGTGCCAGCAGTTTACGGGGGCTAGCGTACGAGCAGTACTTC TRBV27 NA TRBJ2-7
CATGGTGSTGELFF TGTGCCACCGGGGGGACAGGGAGTACCGGGGAGCTGTTTTTT TRBV24-1 TRBD1 TRBJ2-2
CSARKGREQYF TGCAGTGCTAGAAAGGGACGCGAGCAGTACTTC TRBV20-1 NA TRBJ2-7
CASSPPGGPYEQYF TGTGCCAGCTCACCACCAGGAGGTCCCTACGAGCAGTACTTC TRBV18 NA TRBJ2-7
CASSLSGTGEGKLFF TGTGCCAGCAGCTTATCCGGGACAGGGGAAGGAAAACTGTTTTTT TRBV5-5 TRBD1 TRBJ1-4
CASSVGPSSPLHF TGTGCCAGCAGTGTGGGCCCTAGTTCACCCCTCCACTTT TRBV2 NA TRBJ1-6
CSARDIYEQYF TGCAGTGCTAGGGACATCTACGAGCAGTACTTC TRBV20-1 NA TRBJ2-7
CASSQQGGSGGYYEQYF TGCGCCAGCAGCCAACAAGGGGGTAGCGGGGGCTACTACGAGCAGTACTTC TRBV4-1 TRBD2 TRBJ2-7
CASSGARVGTQYF TGTGCCAGCAGCGGCGCGCGGGTGGGTACGCAGTATTTT TRBV9 NA TRBJ2-3
CASSPWTGAKNIQYF TGTGCCAGCAGTCCATGGACAGGGGCCAAAAACATTCAGTACTTC TRBV28 TRBD1 TRBJ2-4
CASPTAAGYTF TGTGCCAGCCCTACAGCTGCTGGCTACACCTTC TRBV27 NA TRBJ1-2
CASSEAVQGYSYGYTF TGTGCCAGCAGTGAAGCCGTACAGGGGTATAGCTATGGCTACACCTTC TRBV6-1 TRBD1 TRBJ1-2
CASSQVRGKYNEQFF TGTGCCAGCAGCCAAGTCCGGGGTAAATACAATGAGCAGTTCTTC TRBV3-1/TRBV3-2 NA TRBJ2-1